The present T cell receptor (beta chain) was sequenced within a study of shared clonotypes between healthy human individuals. Produced via immunoSEQ multiplex PCR; TCRdb's table is partial and in-frame only. The sample has under 2,500,000 clones; roughly 95% are singletons. V lost 1 base and J lost 3, with 6 bases in between. The CDR3 has 13 residues. Germline lookup yields CDR1 KGHSH and CDR2 LQKENI. The genes are TRBV18 and TRBJ2-5; D is unresolved. The source of this sequence is a man aged 18 to 29 in good health. Sequenced material: naive CD4+ T cells sorted from blood. The subset: CD45RA+ positively selected. The CDR3 DNA reads TGTGCCAGCTCACCACTCGTAGAAGAGACCCAGTACTTC. Its translation: CASSPLVEETQYF. The full variable domain, with the rest looked up from reference TRBV18 and TRBJ2-5, is NAGVMQNPRHLVRRRGQEARLRCSPMKGHSHVYWYRQLPEEGLKFMVYLQKENIIDESGMPKERFSAEFPKEGPSILRIQQVVRGDSAAYFCASSPLVEETQYFGPGTRLLVL.